What follows is one TCR beta chain and its context. The antigen it binds to is not known. No clone much larger than this one lies a single base away; base qualities are absent. Whole blood was collected in K2EDTA tubes by collaborating institutions according to the institutions' own protocols. Collaborator samples were shipped for TCRbeta analysis as frozen whole blood, isolated PBMCs, or DNA extracted from either sample type. Inclusive of the bounding cysteine and phenylalanine, the CDR3 is 13 residues long. Only the CDR3 part of the read is kept: 39 bases, read in frame from the first base. CDR1 SGHDT and CDR2 YYEEEE are derived from the germline V gene. These data come from a study of blood T cell repertoires in COVID-19 (dated by TCRdb to the early 2020s). About the full investigation: Collaborator samples came from the United States, Italy and Spain and covered acute and convalescent phases of COVID-19. Sample metadata almost always included a de-identified subject ID, COVID-19 status, age in years and sex. Where HLA class I and class II types were available, the types were taken from metadata supplied by the sample provider, not from assay-based typing. The repertoires were released in a freely available public database meant as a resource for research on the immune response to SARS-CoV-2. The samples were drawn from two sources: the first 160 participants of the ongoing ImmuneRACE study, and 1,254 subjects contributed by 6 global collaborators. Subjects who had been exposed to COVID-19, were actively infected with it, or had recovered from it provided the deeply sampled blood TCRbeta repertoires that made up the dataset. The material from the prospective study consisted of cDNA or gDNA derived from T cells, B-cell-depleted T cells, or PBMCs. Beyond this particular receptor, the publication reports: The amount of clinical and demographic metadata varied by source and participant and was provided uncurated.

TCRbeta CDR3 regions were amplified from genomic DNA by means of the immunoSEQ Assay, a bias-controlled multiplex PCR. The study's own analysis went as follows. The number of nucleated cells in each sample was estimated from the amplification of reference gene primers within the assay. To quantify the absolute abundance of each unique TCRbeta CDR3 rearrangement, sequence reads were collapsed and filtered. For each sample, productive Simpson clonality was calculated by taking the square root of Simpson's diversity index across productive rearrangements. TCRdb carries this immuneACCESS record with in-frame sequences only. Its versions omit some clonotypes, under half of them owing to an unresolved V gene in the studies checked, with the rest unexplained. V, J and clone size derive from that table, while D and trimming were established from the DNA sequence. This sample comprises about 140,000 clones, about 80% of them detected only once. The biggest ten clones account for 3.5% to 4.5% of the sample.

The source of this sequence is an older woman with acute or convalescent COVID-19. The sequenced material came from peripheral blood. The sequence joins TRBV5-6 to TRBJ2-7; TRBD2 aligns with 7 central bases. With the DNA end fitting TRBJ2-5 better, the J assignment may be wrong. The CDR3 region has the sequence CASSSLGGETQYF. The DNA sequence follows: TGTGCCAGCAGCTCACTGGGAGGGGAGACCCAGTACTTC.